The rows below give T cell receptor beta chains drawn from one sample of a study of radiation and T cells in renal cell carcinoma. Assay: immunoSEQ multiplex PCR; the TCRdb copy retains only in-frame clones and omits some. The table shows some 5,000 clones, with approximately 59% occurring only once. The sample was tumor tissue, taken from a patient whose treatment included radiotherapy and nephrectomy. All receptors come from a man aged 60 to 75 with renal cell carcinoma. Each CDR3 is given with its conserved first and last residue. The D gene is left open where the match is weak. Some rows have no size entry. The others give once, few or many, or a class for an expanded clone.

D	size	V	J	DNA	CDR3
-	-	TRBV18	TRBJ1-2	TGTGCCAGCAGCCCTCACCGCGGGGGGAGCTATGGCTACACCTTC	CASSPHRGGSYGYTF
-	large	TRBV4-1	TRBJ2-6	TGCGCCAGCAGCCAACTTGGGGCCCCTGGGGCCAACGTCCTGACTTTC	CASSQLGAPGANVLTF
-	-	TRBV9	TRBJ1-1	TGTGCCAGCAGCGTCTTAGAAACACCCTGGGGTGAAGCTTTCTTT	CASSVLETPWGEAFF
-	few	TRBV5-4	TRBJ1-6	TGTGCCAGCAGCGCCGGGGAACCAAATTCACCCCTCCACTTT	CASSAGEPNSPLHF
-	-	TRBV5-5	TRBJ1-5	TGTGCCAGCAGCTTGGACTTTAGCAATCAGCCCCAGCATTTT	CASSLDFSNQPQHF
TRBD2	-	TRBV2	TRBJ2-7	TGTGCCAGCAGTGAGAGTCATGCTAGACTAGCGGGTACCTACGAGCAGTACTTC	CASSESHARLAGTYEQYF
-	once	TRBV14	TRBJ2-1	TGTGCCAGCAGCCAAGTCCGATGGGGTTTCTACAATGAGCAGTTCTTC	CASSQVRWGFYNEQFF
-	-	TRBV7-2	TRBJ1-2	TGTGCCAGCAGCTTAGTGAGGGGTGACTATGGCTACACCTTC	CASSLVRGDYGYTF
-	few	TRBV7-9	TRBJ1-1	TGTGCCAGCAGCACAGAGTCGGCTGAAGCTTTCTTT	CASSTESAEAFF
-	few	TRBV29-1	TRBJ1-3	TGCAGCGTTGACGGGCCCGGAAACACCATATATTTT	CSVDGPGNTIYF
-	-	TRBV6-1	TRBJ2-7	TGTGCCAGCAGTCCTTCTAGGAGCCGAGCCTACGAGCAGTACTTC	CASSPSRSRAYEQYF
TRBD2	few	TRBV5-4	TRBJ2-7	TGTGCCAGCAGCCACAGTAGCGGGAGAACCTACGAGCAGTACTTC	CASSHSSGRTYEQYF
-	-	TRBV20-1	TRBJ1-1	TGCAGTGCTAGAGATAGAGTAGGGGCTTTCTTT	CSARDRVGAFF
-	-	TRBV5-1	TRBJ2-7	TGCGCCAGCAGCCTATCGACAGGCTACGAGCAGTACTTC	CASSLSTGYEQYF
TRBD1	few	TRBV4-1	TRBJ1-2	TGCGCCAGCAGCCAAGGGGGACAGGGGGAACTCGCCACCTTC	CASSQGGQGELATF
-	few	TRBV5-1	TRBJ2-7	TGCGCCAGCAGCTTGGATTGGAGGCCGGACTCCGAGCAGTACTTC	CASSLDWRPDSEQYF
-	-	TRBV19	TRBJ1-3	TGTGCCAGTAGTATCACGGCCAAAGGAAACACCATATATTTT	CASSITAKGNTIYF
-	-	TRBV11-3	TRBJ2-1	TGTGCCAGCAGCTCCGGGAGCCGCTACAATGAGCAGTTCTTC	CASSSGSRYNEQFF
-	-	TRBV6-6	TRBJ2-7	TGTGCCAGCAGTTACTCCCGTAGGGACGAGCAGTACTTC	CASSYSRRDEQYF
TRBD2	medium-sized	TRBV27	TRBJ2-5	TGTGCCAGCAGTGAAGGACTAGCGGGACTACAAGAGACCCAGTACTTC	CASSEGLAGLQETQYF
-	once	TRBV2	TRBJ2-7	TGTGCCAGCAGTGAAACCCTGGGGGGTGCCGAGCAGTACTTC	CASSETLGGAEQYF
-	-	TRBV6-9	TRBJ1-5	TGTGCCAGCAGCTCCGGGCCAGGAGGTCAGCCCCAGCATTTT	CASSSGPGGQPQHF
TRBD2	medium-sized	TRBV6-5	TRBJ2-1	TGTGCCAGCAGGGGGGGAGCGGGAGACTACAATGAGCAGTTCTTC	CASRGGAGDYNEQFF
-	few	TRBV6-5	TRBJ1-4	TGTGCCAGCAGTTACCGCCGGGACGGAGATGAAAAACTGTTTTTT	CASSYRRDGDEKLFF
-	-	TRBV4-3	TRBJ1-2	TGCGCCAGCAGCCCGGACGACGGATCTAACTATGGCTACACCTTC	CASSPDDGSNYGYTF
-	-	TRBV5-5	TRBJ1-2	TGTGCCAGCAGCTTTAGAGGGGAACCTAACTATGGCTACACCTTC	CASSFRGEPNYGYTF
TRBD1	medium-sized	TRBV15	TRBJ1-2	TGTGCCACCAGCAGAGACAGGAGTGAAGGGGGCGGCTATGGCTACACCTTC	CATSRDRSEGGGYGYTF
TRBD1	-	TRBV5-1	TRBJ2-7	TGCGCCAGCAGACCCGGGACAGGGGGATACGAGCAGTACTTC	CASRPGTGGYEQYF
-	-	TRBV29-1	TRBJ1-2	TGCAGCGTTGGCGGACCCTCTCTTTATGGCTACACCTTC	CSVGGPSLYGYTF
TRBD1	medium-sized	TRBV11-2	TRBJ1-6	TGTGCCAGCAGCTCGTCCGGGACAGGACCTTATTCACCCCTCCACTTT	CASSSSGTGPYSPLHF
TRBD1	few	TRBV7-9	TRBJ2-7	TGTGCCAGCAGCCAAGACAGGGGTCAGCAGCAGTACTTC	CASSQDRGQQQYF
TRBD1	-	TRBV19	TRBJ1-2	TGTGCGACTGGGACAGGCTATGGCTACACCTTC	CATGTGYGYTF
TRBD2	-	TRBV9	TRBJ2-2	TGTGCCAGCAGCCCTAGACCGGCTAGCGGGAGATTGGTCGGGGAGCTGTTTTTT	CASSPRPASGRLVGELFF
TRBD2	few	TRBV11-2	TRBJ2-3	TGTGCCAGCAGCTTCCCCCAAGGCGGGAGGAGGGCAGATACGCAGTATTTT	CASSFPQGGRRADTQYF
-	-	TRBV7-9	TRBJ1-4	TGTGCCAGCAGCCAAGATAGGGCAACTAATGAAAAACTGTTTTTT	CASSQDRATNEKLFF
TRBD2	-	TRBV2	TRBJ2-7	TGTGCCAGCATGGTCGAGGGACTAGTCGGATCCTACGAGCAGTACTTC	CASMVEGLVGSYEQYF
-	medium-sized	TRBV27	TRBJ1-2	TGTGCCAGCAGTCCTGACATCTGGTATGGCTACACCTTC	CASSPDIWYGYTF
TRBD1	-	TRBV23-1	TRBJ1-2	TGCGCCAGCAGTCAATTCCCCCATCCTTGGACAGGGGCGGCTGGCTACACCTTC	CASSQFPHPWTGAAGYTF
TRBD1	-	TRBV4-2	TRBJ1-3	TGTGCCAGCAGCCAATCTGCAGGGGGCTTTTTGTCTGGAAACACCATATATTTT	CASSQSAGGFLSGNTIYF
-	-	TRBV6-5	TRBJ1-6	TGTGCCAGCACCCGGACAGTCTCCTATAATTCACCCCTCCACTTT	CASTRTVSYNSPLHF
TRBD2	-	TRBV11-1	TRBJ2-7	TGTGCCAGCAGCGTCGGACTAGCGGTCTCTTACGAGCAGTACTTC	CASSVGLAVSYEQYF
-	few	TRBV5-2	TRBJ1-4	TGTGCCAGCAGCTTCGGAGAACCACGGGAAAAACTGTTTTTT	CASSFGEPREKLFF